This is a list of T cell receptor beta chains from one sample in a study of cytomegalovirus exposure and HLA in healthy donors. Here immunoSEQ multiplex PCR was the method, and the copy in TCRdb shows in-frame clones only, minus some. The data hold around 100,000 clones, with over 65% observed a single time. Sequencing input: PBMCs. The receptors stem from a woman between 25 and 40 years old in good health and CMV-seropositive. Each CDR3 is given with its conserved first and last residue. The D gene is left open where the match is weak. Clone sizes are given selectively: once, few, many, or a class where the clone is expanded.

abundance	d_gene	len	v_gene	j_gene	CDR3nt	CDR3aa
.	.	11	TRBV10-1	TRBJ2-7	TGCGCCAGCAGTGAGACGGGGAAGCAGTACTTC	CASSETGKQYF
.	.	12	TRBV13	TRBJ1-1	TGTGCCAGCGGCCATCAGGACACTGAAGCTTTCTTT	CASGHQDTEAFF
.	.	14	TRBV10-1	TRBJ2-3	TGCGCCAGCAGTGAGTCCCTAGGAGGGAATACGCAGTATTTT	CASSESLGGNTQYF
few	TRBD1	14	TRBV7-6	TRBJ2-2	TGTGCCAGCAGCACGGGACAGGCTGTCGGGGAGCTGTTTTTT	CASSTGQAVGELFF
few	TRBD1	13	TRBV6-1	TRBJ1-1	TGTGCCAGCAGTGGACAGGGGGCCCTGGGAGCTTTCTTT	CASSGQGALGAFF
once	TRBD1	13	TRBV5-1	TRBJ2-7	TGCGCCAGCAGCGACAGGGGACTTTACGAGCAGTACTTC	CASSDRGLYEQYF
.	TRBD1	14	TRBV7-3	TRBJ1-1	TGTGCCAGCAGCGCCGCAGGGGGAGGCACTGAAGCTTTCTTT	CASSAAGGGTEAFF
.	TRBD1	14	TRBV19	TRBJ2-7	TGTGCCAGTAGTTACGGGACAGGGGTCTACGAGCAGTACTTC	CASSYGTGVYEQYF
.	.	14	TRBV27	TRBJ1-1	TGTGCCAGCAGTTTGATGGAAAGGGGCCCTGAAGCTTTCTTT	CASSLMERGPEAFF
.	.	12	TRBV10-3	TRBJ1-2	TGTGCCATCAGTGCCAGGACAGATGGCTACACCTTC	CAISARTDGYTF
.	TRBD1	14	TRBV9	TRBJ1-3	TGTGCCAGCAGCCCGGACAGGGGCGGATACACCATATATTTT	CASSPDRGGYTIYF
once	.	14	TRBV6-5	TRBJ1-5	TGTGCCAGCACCAATGGGGGGAGCAATCAGCCCCAGCATTTT	CASTNGGSNQPQHF
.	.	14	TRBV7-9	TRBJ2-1	TGTGCCAGCAGCTTAGGTTCGACAGTCAATGAGCAGTTCTTC	CASSLGSTVNEQFF
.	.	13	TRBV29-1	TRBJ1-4	TGCAGTTACTCCGGGACAAATGCGGAAAAACTGTTTTTT	CSYSGTNAEKLFF
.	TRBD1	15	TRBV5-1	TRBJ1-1	TGCGCCAGCTGGACCGGGACAGGTCCGGCCTCTGAAGCTTTCTTT	CASWTGTGPASEAFF
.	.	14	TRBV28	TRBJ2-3	TGTGCCAGCAGTGCAGCTGGACAGACAGATACGCAGTATTTT	CASSAAGQTDTQYF
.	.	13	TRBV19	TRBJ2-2	TGTGCCAGTAGTATCCCTAACACCGGGGAGCTGTTTTTT	CASSIPNTGELFF
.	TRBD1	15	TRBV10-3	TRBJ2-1	TGTGCCATCAGTCTACAGGGGTTCTCCTACAATGAGCAGTTCTTC	CAISLQGFSYNEQFF
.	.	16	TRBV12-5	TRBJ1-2	TGTGCTAGTGGTCCGGAGAGCGGGCCAACTAACTATGGCTACACCTTC	CASGPESGPTNYGYTF
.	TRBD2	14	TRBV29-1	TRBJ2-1	TGCAGCGTCGTGGGACTAGCGGGACTCAATGAGCAGTTCTTC	CSVVGLAGLNEQFF
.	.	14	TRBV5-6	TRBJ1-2	TGTGCCAGCAGCTTAACAGGGAAAGGCTATGGCTACACCTTC	CASSLTGKGYGYTF
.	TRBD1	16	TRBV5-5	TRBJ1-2	TGTGCCAGCAGCCTTGGACAATGGGACAGAGGTCATGGCTACACCTTC	CASSLGQWDRGHGYTF
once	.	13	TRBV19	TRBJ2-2	TGTGCCAGTAGGGCCAGAGGGACCGGGGAGCTGTTTTTT	CASRARGTGELFF
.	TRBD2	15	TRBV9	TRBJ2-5	TGTGCCAGCAGCGCTCTCCTAGCGGGAGAGGGGACCCAGTACTTC	CASSALLAGEGTQYF
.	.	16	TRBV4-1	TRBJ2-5	TGCGCCAGCAGCCAAGAGGGCGGGACCCAACAAGAGACCCAGTACTTC	CASSQEGGTQQETQYF
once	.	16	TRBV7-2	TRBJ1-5	TGTGCCAGCAGCCTCCAAGGACAGTTTAGCAATCAGCCCCAGCATTTT	CASSLQGQFSNQPQHF
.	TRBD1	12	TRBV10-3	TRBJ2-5	TGTGCCATCAGCCGACAGGGCGAGACCCAGTACTTC	CAISRQGETQYF
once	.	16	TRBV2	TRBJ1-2	TGTGCCAGCAGTGAAGGGGAGGGCAGGGGCTTCTATGGCTACACCTTC	CASSEGEGRGFYGYTF
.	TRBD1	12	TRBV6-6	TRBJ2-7	TGTGCCTCGGGACAGGCGCTCTACGAGCAGTACTTC	CASGQALYEQYF
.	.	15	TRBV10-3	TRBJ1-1	TGTGCCATCACAACAAACCGGGTGGGGAACACTGAAGCTTTCTTT	CAITTNRVGNTEAFF
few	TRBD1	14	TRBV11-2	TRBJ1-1	TGTGCCAGCAGCAGACGACAGGGTCTTACTGAAGCTTTCTTT	CASSRRQGLTEAFF
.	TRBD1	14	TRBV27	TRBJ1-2	TGTGCCAGTTCCGCGAGTGACAGGGGCTATGGCTACACCTTC	CASSASDRGYGYTF
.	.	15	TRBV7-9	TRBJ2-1	TGTGCCAGCAGCTTATTGCCCGAGCCCTACAATGAGCAGTTCTTC	CASSLLPEPYNEQFF
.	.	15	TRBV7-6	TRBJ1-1	TGTGCCAGCAGCTTATCCGGGACACCCAACACTGAAGCTTTCTTT	CASSLSGTPNTEAFF
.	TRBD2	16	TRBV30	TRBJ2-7	TGTGCCTGGGTTAGACGTAGCGGGAGGCTGTTTTACGAGCAGTACTTC	CAWVRRSGRLFYEQYF
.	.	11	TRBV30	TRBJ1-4	TGTGCCTGGAAACGCGATGAAAAACTGTTTTTT	CAWKRDEKLFF
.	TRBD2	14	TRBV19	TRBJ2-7	TGTGCCAGTAGTATAGTAAGCGGGAGGGACGAGCAGTACTTC	CASSIVSGRDEQYF
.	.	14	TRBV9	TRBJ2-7	TGTGCCAGCAACCCAACGGACAGTTCCTACGAGCAGTACTTC	CASNPTDSSYEQYF
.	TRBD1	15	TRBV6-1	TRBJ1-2	TGTGCCAGCAGTGAAGGGGACAGGGTATACTATGGCTACACCTTC	CASSEGDRVYYGYTF
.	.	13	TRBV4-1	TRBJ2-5	TGCGCCAGCAGCCAACTACAGCCGGAGACCCAGTACTTC	CASSQLQPETQYF
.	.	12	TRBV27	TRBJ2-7	TGTGCCAGCAGTTTCCCAGGGGTCGAGCAGTACTTC	CASSFPGVEQYF
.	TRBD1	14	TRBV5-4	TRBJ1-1	TGTGCCAGCAGCTTGTGGGACAGGGACACTGAAGCTTTCTTT	CASSLWDRDTEAFF
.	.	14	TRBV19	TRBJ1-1	TGTGCCAGTAGGTCGAGGGGACAGAACACTGAAGCTTTCTTT	CASRSRGQNTEAFF
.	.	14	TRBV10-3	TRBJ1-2	TGTGCCATCAGTGAATCGGCAGGGGACTATGGCTACACCTTC	CAISESAGDYGYTF
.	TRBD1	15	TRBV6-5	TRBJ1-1	TGTGCCAGCAGTTACTCTCTACAGGGGGAAACTGAAGCTTTCTTT	CASSYSLQGETEAFF
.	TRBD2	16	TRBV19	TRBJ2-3	TGTGCCAGTAGTAACCGACATCGGGGGGGGCCAGATACGCAGTATTTT	CASSNRHRGGPDTQYF
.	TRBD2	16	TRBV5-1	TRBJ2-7	TGCGCCAGCAGCTTACTAGCGGGGTCGGGTATCCACGAGCAGTACTTC	CASSLLAGSGIHEQYF
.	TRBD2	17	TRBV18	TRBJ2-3	TGTGCCAGCTCCCTTCTAGCGGGGGTAACTAGCACAGATACGCAGTATTTT	CASSLLAGVTSTDTQYF
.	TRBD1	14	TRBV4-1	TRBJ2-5	TGCGCCAGCAGCCAAGAAAACAGGGGGGAGACCCAGTACTTC	CASSQENRGETQYF
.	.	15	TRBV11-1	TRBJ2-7	TGTGCCAGCAGCTTAGTGAATACAGGGTCCCACGAGCAGTACTTC	CASSLVNTGSHEQYF
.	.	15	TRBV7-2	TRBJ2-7	TGTGCCAGCAGTCCTCCGACTGGCCTCTCCTACGAGCAGTACTTC	CASSPPTGLSYEQYF
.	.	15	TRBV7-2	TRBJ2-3	TGTGCCAGCAGCCTCGCAGCGACTAGCACAGATACGCAGTATTTT	CASSLAATSTDTQYF
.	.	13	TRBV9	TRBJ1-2	TGTGCCAGCAGCCTACATGACAGCTATGGCTACACCTTC	CASSLHDSYGYTF
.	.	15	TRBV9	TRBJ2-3	TGTGCCAGCAGCGTAGACGGGAAAAGCGCAGATACGCAGTATTTT	CASSVDGKSADTQYF
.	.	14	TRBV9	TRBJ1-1	TGTGCCAGCAGCCCGATAGAGGTGAACACTGAAGCTTTCTTT	CASSPIEVNTEAFF
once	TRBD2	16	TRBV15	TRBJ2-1	TGTGCCACCAGCAGACGGACTAGCGGGGCCTACAATGAGCAGTTCTTC	CATSRRTSGAYNEQFF
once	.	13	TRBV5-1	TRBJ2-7	TGCGCCAGCAGCTCCCCTTACACAGACGAGCAGTACTTC	CASSSPYTDEQYF
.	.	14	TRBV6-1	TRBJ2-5	TGTGCCAGCAGTGAATCTGGGGCCCAAGAGACCCAGTACTTC	CASSESGAQETQYF
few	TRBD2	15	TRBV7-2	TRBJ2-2	TGTGCCAGCAGCTCTACTAGCGGGAGCACCGGGGAGCTGTTTTTT	CASSSTSGSTGELFF
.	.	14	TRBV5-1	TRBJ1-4	TGCGCCAGCAGCTTGGGGAGGGAAAGTGAAAAACTGTTTTTT	CASSLGRESEKLFF